The entry that follows covers one T cell receptor beta chain sequence. The antigen remains unidentified. This sample was included in a study of cytomegalovirus exposure and HLA in healthy donors. General study points: Investigators reported over 150 TCR beta chains as tied to cytomegalovirus. Productive status was seen about 87% or about 30% of the time for most TCR beta V segments in an earlier analysis. An ancestry cluster, one associated with Asian ancestry, reportedly showed fewer N-insertions than the approximately 700-donor mean in a later analysis.

CDR3 length: 11 residues. Trimming took off 7 bases at V and 10 bases at J, with 11 bases between the two ends. Germline V gene lookup returns CDR1 MNHEY and CDR2 SMNVEV (reference sequence). The primer mix had 60 Vbeta and 13 Jbeta primers. Here immunoSEQ multiplex PCR was the method, and the copy in TCRdb shows in-frame clones only, minus some. The data hold fewer than 150,000 clones, with about four fifths observed a single time. The chain recombines TRBV27 with TRBJ2-1; TRBD1 might be the D (6 bases). The sequenced sample was PBMCs. The origin of this receptor is a young man in good health and CMV-seronegative. In DNA form, the CDR3 reads TGTGCCAGCACCGTAGGGACAGAGCAGTTCTTC. It translates to CASTVGTEQFF.